This T cell receptor beta chain derives from a study of T cells in localized non-small cell lung cancer. CDR1 is SGHDT, CDR2 YYEEEE, per germline. V gave up 4 bases and J gave up 0 bases, with 11 bases separating them. The CDR3 length is 15 residues. With respect to this clone: Its target is unknown.

Here immunoSEQ multiplex PCR was the method, and the copy in TCRdb shows in-frame clones only, minus some. The sample has under 65,000 clones, roughly 90% seen once. Findings of the study overall: Longer survival (overall) was linked to higher T cell density in blood. Appearances in adjacent lung were noted for a median 57 of the top 100 tumor clones. T cell clonality was highest in uninvolved adjacent lung, above tumor.

This sequence was found in a man between 40 and 70 years old with stage I squamous cell lung carcinoma. V usage is TRBV5-6 and J usage is TRBJ2-4; D gene unclear. Here the sequenced sample was peripheral blood, taken before any cancer treatment. CDR3 loop: CASSRASLAKNIQYF. CDR3 coding DNA: TGTGCCAGCAGCCGGGCCAGCTTAGCCAAAAACATTCAGTACTTC.